The rows below give T cell receptor beta chains drawn from one sample of a study of tumor-infiltrating lymphocytes in localized non-small cell lung cancer. Profiling relied on immunoSEQ multiplex PCR, and the TCRdb table lists in-frame clones only, not all of them. The sample carries roughly 25,000 clones, around 70% recorded once. Sequencing was carried out using lung tumor tissue. Receptor source: a human donor with non-small cell lung cancer. The CDR3 runs from the conserved cysteine through the conserved F or W. A D gene is named only where the DNA matches it firmly. Rows give clone size only sometimes, using once, few, many, or a class for an expanded clone.

- | TRBJ2-6 | - | TRBV5-4 | TGTGCCGCCTCAGGCTCTGGGGCCAACGTCCTGACTTTC | CAASGSGANVLTF
- | TRBJ2-2 | TRBD1 | TRBV7-9 | TGTGCCAGCGAATCCACGGACAGGGGCAACACCGGGGAGCTGTTTTTT | CASESTDRGNTGELFF
few | TRBJ1-1 | - | TRBV7-3 | TGTGCCAGCAGCCCCGGCAGCACTGAAGCTTTCTTT | CASSPGSTEAFF
- | TRBJ1-2 | TRBD1 | TRBV15 | TGTGCCACCAGCAGCACTAACAGGGGGCAGGTTGGCTACACCTTC | CATSSTNRGQVGYTF
- | TRBJ1-5 | - | TRBV27 | TGTGCCAGTTCGGACAATGGAAGCAATCAGCCCCAGCATTTT | CASSDNGSNQPQHF
few | TRBJ1-2 | TRBD1 | TRBV13 | TGTGCCAGCGCCGGGACAGGGGGCGTCTATGGCTACACCTTC | CASAGTGGVYGYTF
once | TRBJ1-1 | TRBD1 | TRBV29-1 | TGCAGCGTTGAAGGCGCTAGGACAGGGGGACGAATACATAAAGAAGCTTTCTTT | CSVEGARTGGRIHKEAFF
- | TRBJ2-3 | - | TRBV5-1 | TGCGCCAGCAGCTTGGCTTACACCGGGGGAGGCGCAGATACGCAGTATTTT | CASSLAYTGGGADTQYF
- | TRBJ1-3 | - | TRBV7-9 | TGTGCCAGCAGCACACATCACTCTGGAAACACCATATATTTT | CASSTHHSGNTIYF
- | TRBJ2-1 | TRBD2 | TRBV19 | TGTGCCAGTAGTAGGACTAGCGGGAGGTCCTACAATGAGCAGTTCTTC | CASSRTSGRSYNEQFF
few | TRBJ1-1 | TRBD1 | TRBV18 | TGTGCCAGCTCACCAAGGGGACAGATGAACACTGAAGCTTTCTTT | CASSPRGQMNTEAFF
- | TRBJ1-2 | TRBD1 | TRBV28 | TGTGCCAGCAGGCCCCCCGGGACAGCTAACTATGGCTACACCTTC | CASRPPGTANYGYTF
- | TRBJ2-7 | - | TRBV6-1 | TGTGCCAGCAGTGAAACCGGGACGGCGCAGTACTTC | CASSETGTAQYF
few | TRBJ1-1 | - | TRBV9 | TGTGCCAGCAGCTATCTTAACACTGAAGCTTTCTTT | CASSYLNTEAFF
- | TRBJ2-1 | - | TRBV11-3 | TGTGCCAGCAGCTTAGTGGGTAGCTCCTACAATGAGCAGTTCTTC | CASSLVGSSYNEQFF
- | TRBJ2-7 | TRBD2 | TRBV19 | TGTGCCAGTAGTATCGGACTAGCGGGTACGTACGAGCAGTACTTC | CASSIGLAGTYEQYF
once | TRBJ2-7 | TRBD1 | TRBV7-2 | TGTGCCAGCAGAATGCAGACAGGGAACGCCTACGAGCAGTACTTC | CASRMQTGNAYEQYF
- | TRBJ1-1 | - | TRBV7-9 | TGTGCCAGCAGCTTAGGACCCCGCGCTGAAGCTTTCTTT | CASSLGPRAEAFF
- | TRBJ1-1 | - | TRBV28 | TGTGCCAGCAGTTTATGGGGTCTGAGTACTGAAGCTTTCTTT | CASSLWGLSTEAFF
- | TRBJ1-2 | TRBD1 | TRBV30 | TGTGCCCCCCCGAGGGTGGGACAGAACTATGGCTACACCTTC | CAPPRVGQNYGYTF
- | TRBJ1-5 | - | TRBV6-5 | TGTGCCAGCAAAAGGGGGGGGTCGGGCAATCAGCCCCAGCATTTT | CASKRGGSGNQPQHF
- | TRBJ2-4 | TRBD1 | TRBV28 | TGTGCCAGCAGTTTACCCGGGACAGGGGGATACATTCAGTACTTC | CASSLPGTGGYIQYF
- | TRBJ2-3 | TRBD1 | TRBV2 | TGTGCCAGCACAAGGGACAGGGGAAATACAGATACGCAGTATTTT | CASTRDRGNTDTQYF
- | TRBJ1-1 | TRBD1 | TRBV10-3 | TGTGCCATCAGTGAGTCACCGGGACAGGGGACTGAAGCTTTCTTT | CAISESPGQGTEAFF
- | TRBJ2-1 | - | TRBV9 | TGTGCCAGCGGGGGGAGTGGGAACAATGAGCAGTTCTTC | CASGGSGNNEQFF
- | TRBJ2-1 | TRBD1 | TRBV6-5 | TGTGCCAGCACCCCTACAGGGGGCGGTGAGCAGTTCTTC | CASTPTGGGEQFF
- | TRBJ1-2 | - | TRBV28 | TGTGCCAGCAGTTTAGAGAGGGAAGGCTACACCTTC | CASSLEREGYTF
- | TRBJ2-5 | TRBD2 | TRBV7-2 | TGTGCCAGCAGCTCGGTAGCGGGAGCTCGAGAGACCCAGTACTTC | CASSSVAGARETQYF
- | TRBJ1-5 | TRBD1 | TRBV6-1 | TGTGCCAGCAGGGATGGGACAGGCAATCAGCCCCAGCATTTT | CASRDGTGNQPQHF
few | TRBJ1-2 | - | TRBV4-1 | TGCGCCAGCAGCCGGAACTTCAGGGAAGCGGCTGGCTACACCTTC | CASSRNFREAAGYTF
- | TRBJ1-5 | TRBD1 | TRBV18 | TGTGCCAGCTCATCACCGGGACAGCAGCCCCAGCATTTT | CASSSPGQQPQHF
- | TRBJ2-7 | - | TRBV18 | TGTGCCAGCTCACCCCTCGGACAGAATTCCGAGCAGTACTTC | CASSPLGQNSEQYF
- | TRBJ2-7 | - | TRBV14 | TGTGCCAGCAGCCAAGGGTTCTCGAGCTCCTACGAGCAGTACTTC | CASSQGFSSSYEQYF
once | TRBJ2-5 | - | TRBV18 | TGTGCCAGCTCACCAGGGATTAGGACAGCAGGAGAGACCCAGTACTTC | CASSPGIRTAGETQYF
- | TRBJ2-2 | - | TRBV29-1 | TGCAGCGTTCTTGAGGCCAGCTCGAACACCGGGGAGCTGTTTTTT | CSVLEASSNTGELFF
- | TRBJ2-1 | TRBD2 | TRBV6-4 | TGTGCCAGCAGTCCCCTAGCGGGGCTCTACAATGAGCAGTTCTTC | CASSPLAGLYNEQFF
- | TRBJ2-7 | - | TRBV23-1 | TGCGCCAGCAGTCAAAAAGGGGTAATAGGCGAGCAGTACTTC | CASSQKGVIGEQYF
- | TRBJ2-5 | - | TRBV27 | TGTGCCAGCAGTTTAGGTGGACAGCCCAGGGAGACCCAGTACTTC | CASSLGGQPRETQYF
- | TRBJ2-3 | - | TRBV5-5 | TGTGCCAGCCAGCTCCTGACAGATACGCAGTATTTT | CASQLLTDTQYF
- | TRBJ2-5 | - | TRBV30 | TGTGCCTGGGTGGGGAGGTGGCAAGAGACCCAGTACTTC | CAWVGRWQETQYF
few | TRBJ1-2 | - | TRBV27 | TGTGCCAGCAGACCACGGACAGCTAACTATGGCTACACCTTC | CASRPRTANYGYTF
- | TRBJ1-1 | - | TRBV7-2 | TGTGCCAGCAGCTTAGCCCTTGGGAACACTGAAGCTTTCTTT | CASSLALGNTEAFF
medium-sized | TRBJ2-1 | TRBD2 | TRBV4-2 | TGTGCCAGCAGCCAAGGGGGACTAGACTACAATGAGCAGTTCTTC | CASSQGGLDYNEQFF
- | TRBJ2-7 | TRBD2 | TRBV28 | TGTGCCAGCAGTTTGACTAGCGGTAACCCCCTGGAGCAGTACTTC | CASSLTSGNPLEQYF
- | TRBJ2-5 | - | TRBV4-1 | TGCGCCAGCAGCCAAGGGGAAGCAGCCCAAGAGACCCAGTACTTC | CASSQGEAAQETQYF